These 7 T cell receptor beta chains originate from one sample sequenced in a study of OX40 agonist ivuxolimab in advanced cancers. TCRdb keeps only in-frame clones here, not all; method: immunoSEQ multiplex PCR. In the table there are 78,000 or so clones, around 94% of which are singletons. Sequences were derived from CD4+ or CD8+ T cells sorted from blood, sampled in a trial of the OX40 agonist ivuxolimab. The source of these receptors is an adult with an advanced solid tumor such as melanoma, head and neck, liver or kidney cancer.

The chain couples TRBV2 to TRBJ2-7, with no clear D. The germline V gene encodes CDR1 SNHLY and CDR2 FYNNEI. This CDR3 spans 13 amino acids. Trimming took 3 bases from V and 3 from J, leaving 9 bases between them. CDR3 sequence: CASSDPSYYEQYF. The CDR3 coding sequence is TGTGCCAGCAGTGATCCTTCATACTACGAGCAGTACTTC.

The J gene is TRBJ1-4, the V gene TRBV5-5; the D is unclear. Germline CDR1 and CDR2: SGHKS and YYEKEE (reference sequence). V shed 0 bases and J shed 6 bases, with 9 bases lying between them. There are 14 residues in the CDR3. The CDR3: CASSLGSSDEKLFF. DNA for the CDR3: TGTGCCAGCAGCTTGGGGTCGTCGGATGAAAAACTGTTTTTT. The full variable domain, in which reference TRBV5-5 and TRBJ1-4 provide the parts outside the CDR3, is DAGVTQSPTHLIKTRGQQVTLRCSPISGHKSVSWYQQVLGQGPQFIFQYYEKEERGRGNFPDRFSARQFPNYSSELNVNALLLGDSALYLCASSLGSSDEKLFFGSGTQLSVL.

CDR3 sequence: CAWSEGGQTYGYTF. The CDR3 DNA reads TGTGCCTGGAGCGAGGGGGGACAAACCTATGGCTACACCTTC. The rearrangement joins TRBV30 to TRBJ1-2; D is perhaps TRBD1 (6 bases). The germline gives CDR1 GTSNPN, CDR2 SVGIG (reference sequence). Deletions cut 3 bases from V and 4 bases from J, with 15 bases between. CDR3 length: 14 amino acids.

The chain joins TRBV7-9 to TRBJ2-1; 16 nucleotides align to TRBD2. V was clipped by 5 bases and J by 6 bases; unmatched bases: 7. Germline V CDR1 and CDR2: SEHNR, FQNEAQ (reference sequence). The CDR3 length is 17 residues. CDR3 nucleotides: TGTGCCAGCAGCCCCCGGGGACTAGCGGGGGGGCTCAATGAGCAGTTCTTC. Its protein is CASSPRGLAGGLNEQFF. Filled out from reference TRBV7-9 and TRBJ2-1, the complete variable domain reads DTGVSQNPRHKITKRGQNVTFRCDPISEHNRLYWYRQTLGQGPEFLTYFQNEAQLEKSRLLSDRFSAERPKGSFSTLEIQRTEQGDSAMYLCASSPRGLAGGLNEQFFGPGTRLTVL.

V is TRBV6-6 and J is TRBJ2-1, with no clear D. The CDR3 is made up of 14 amino acids. Germline V gene lookup returns CDR1 MNHNY and CDR2 SVGAGI (reference sequence). Trimming pared 6 bases from V and 7 bases from J, leaving 16 bases between. As DNA, the CDR3 is TGTGCCAGCAGACTCATCGCCCCGAGGAATGAGCAGTTCTTC. This encodes CASRLIAPRNEQFF.

The chain joins TRBV30 to TRBJ1-3; tentative D call: TRBD1 (5 bases). Germline V lookup: CDR1 GTSNPN, CDR2 SVGIG (reference sequence). The CDR3 is 14 residues long. V dropped 5 bases and J dropped 0 bases, with 11 bases sitting between them. The CDR3 loop reads CAWQGRSSGNTIYF. CDR3 bases: TGTGCCTGGCAGGGACGGAGCTCTGGAAACACCATATATTTT.

This chain joins TRBV19 and TRBJ1-1; 9 bases are a match to TRBD1. The length of the CDR3 is 13 residues. The V gene's germline CDR1 is LNHDA and CDR2 SQIVND (reference sequence). J gave up 2 bases and V 6 bases, and 1 base lay outside the gene matches. This CDR3 is CASRGQGNTEAFF. The CDR3 DNA reads as TGTGCCAGTAGGGGACAGGGTAACACTGAAGCTTTCTTT.